This passage covers 7 T cell receptor beta chains from one sample sequenced in a study of blood T cells in healthy people across ages. It was with a sample-barcoded 5' primer and a J-beta primer mix that a second PCR of roughly 7 to 12 cycles was run. TCRdb analysed the 5' RACE reads with MiXCR anew, one entry per CDR3 protein. The profile covers about 1.6 million distinct CDR3 sequences, with around 35% appearing a single time and around 11% taken by the ten largest. The sequencing input was blood. The receptors were sampled from a young woman in good health.

For this clonotype: Since the CDR3 does not end with the conserved phenylalanine or tryptophan, this likely comes from a read error. The chain is built from TRBV5-1 and TRBJ1-1; 8 bases fit TRBD1. The CDR3 is 16 residues long. CDR1 is SGHRS and CDR2 is YFSETQ in the germline V gene. Germline trimming cut 4 bases from V and 2 bases from J; bases unmatched to any gene: 10. The CDR3 reads CASSPGQGGQNTEAFV. The CDR3 coding sequence is TGCGCCAGCAGCCCCGGACAGGGAGGGCAAAACACTGAAGCTTTCGTT.

The chain carries TRBV3-1 and TRBJ1-5; unclear D gene. This CDR3 is built from 14 residues. Germline CDR1 reads LGHDT; CDR2 reads YNNKEL (reference sequence). Trimming pared 1 base from V and 7 bases from J, leaving 11 bases between. DNA of the CDR3: TGTGCCAGCAGCCAAGGAGAAATTCGGCAGCCCCAGCATTTT. This encodes CASSQGEIRQPQHF.

This chain links TRBV7-9 with TRBJ2-3, with 7 bases aligning to TRBD1. V lost 4 bases to trimming and J lost 4 bases; unmatched junction nucleotides: 11. The CDR3 length is 16 residues. Germline V gene data show CDR1 as SEHNR and CDR2 as FQNEAQ (reference sequence). The CDR3 loop is CASSSRPGQSADTQYF. The CDR3 nucleotides are TGTGCCAGCAGCTCGCGACCGGGACAGTCAGCAGATACGCAGTATTTT.

This clonotype was counted between two and nine times. This sequence joins TRBV7-9 and TRBJ1-2; D is ambiguous. The CDR3 has 15 residues. Trimming took off 5 bases at V and 6 bases at J, with 19 bases between the two ends. CDR1 is SEHNR and CDR2 is FQNEAQ in the germline V gene (reference sequence). CDR3 coding DNA: TGTGCCAGCAGCCTTCACCTAGACCCGAGAGATGGCTACACCTTC. Its protein product is CASSLHLDPRDGYTF.

The CDR3 spells CASSGVLGRVRSFRTDTQYF. The CDR3, as DNA: TGTGCCAGCAGCGGCGTCCTCGGGAGGGTCCGCTCTTTTCGCACAGATACGCAGTATTTT. The chain couples TRBV7-2 to TRBJ2-3; 8 bases are a match to TRBD2. This CDR3 is built from 20 residues. Germline values: CDR1 SGHTA, CDR2 FQGNSA. V lost 5 bases and J lost 1; bases outside the gene matches: 20.

This chain links TRBV2 with TRBJ2-7; 14 bases align to TRBD2. The CDR3 is 15 amino acids. The V gene's germline CDR1 is SNHLY and CDR2 FYNNEI. J was trimmed by 7 bases and V by 5 bases; bases with no gene match: 7. The CDR3 sequence: CASSMGLAGAGEQYF. The DNA for the CDR3 is TGTGCCAGCAGTATGGGACTAGCGGGAGCGGGTGAGCAGTACTTC.

In its sample, this clonotype was seen many times. V is TRBV29-1 and J is TRBJ2-7; 8 nucleotides match TRBD1. Losses at the gene ends were 4 bases for V and 4 bases for J; bases not matched to a gene: 3. Germline loops: CDR1 SQVTM, CDR2 ANQGSEA. The CDR3 spans 12 residues. CDR3 sequence reads: CSVGQGIYEQYF. The CDR3 DNA reads TGCAGCGTTGGACAGGGGATATACGAGCAGTACTTC.